This T cell receptor beta chain was found in a study of blood T cell repertoires in COVID-19. About the study: From T cells, B-cell-depleted T cells, or PBMCs came the material, which was cDNA or gDNA.

Study processing details: The assay estimated nucleated cells by amplifying reference gene primers. Repertoires were generated with immunoSEQ multiplex PCR, while TCRdb's copy carries only in-frame clones and drops some. V and J calls and clone size come straight from that table; D and trimming were deduced from the DNA. The repertoire has under 300,000 clones, roughly 88% of them found once; the top ten carry around 0.8%. The germline V and J ends were trimmed by 5 bases and 2 bases, with 10 bases remaining between them. Germline CDR1 reads SEHNR; CDR2 reads FQNEAQ (reference sequence). The CDR3 covers 13 residues.

V is TRBV7-9 and J is TRBJ2-7; D possibly corresponds to TRBD2 (5 bases). This sequence was found in a young woman with acute or convalescent COVID-19. Input material: peripheral blood. DNA for the CDR3: TGTGCCAGCAGCCCGGGATTTCCCTACGAGCAGTACTTC. As protein: CASSPGFPYEQYF.